This TCR beta chain emerged from a study of a mutant IDH1 vaccine in newly diagnosed glioma. The wider study: The patients received vaccinations eight times, in weeks 1, 3, 5, 7, 11, 15, 19 and 23. Commencement of vaccination occurred 4-6 weeks following radiotherapy alone, or concurrently with temozolomide cycles.

As for time point: week 11, during vaccination. Vaccine doses each comprised 300 ug of mutant IDH1 20-mer peptide, with topical imiquimod. The donors' diagnosis was new WHO grade 3 or 4 astrocytoma that was IDH1-mutant and ATRX-lost. TCRdb's copy holds only in-frame clones and misses some; the assay was immunoSEQ multiplex PCR. This table has 20,000 to 25,000 clones, roughly nine tenths appearing once. Trimming took 6 bases from V and 1 from J; bases not matched to a gene: 2. Germline V CDR1 and CDR2: MNHNS, SASEGT. The CDR3 runs 14 residues. Of note for this clone: Its antigen is currently unknown.

This sequence was found in a woman aged 40 to 49 with glioma. The V gene is TRBV6-1, the J gene TRBJ1-5; 8 positions agree with TRBD1. Here the sequenced sample was PBMCs, taken from a glioma patient whose treatment included an IDH1 peptide vaccine. The CDR3 loop reads CASRTGGSNQPQHF. CDR3 nucleotides: TGTGCCAGCAGAACAGGGGGGAGCAATCAGCCCCAGCATTTT.